These 21 T cell receptor beta chains were sequenced from one sample in a study of blood T cell repertoires in COVID-19 (dated by TCRdb to the early 2020s). The method was the immunoSEQ multiplex PCR assay. TCRdb limited this immuneACCESS table to in-frame rearrangements with V and J called. A share of clones is missing; checked studies link under half to unresolved V genes, and the rest is unexplained. The sample profile shows 200,000 to 250,000 clones; around 87% of them were found once. The ten top clones hold approximately 3% of the sample. The sample was peripheral blood. Receptor source: a man in his 60s with acute or convalescent COVID-19.

This chain uses TRBV18 with TRBJ1-3, with D perhaps TRBD1 (6 bases). The CDR3 length is 13 residues. Germline V gene sequence: CDR1 KGHSH, CDR2 LQKENI. Trimming took 6 bases from V and 4 from J, leaving 10 bases between them. CDR3 DNA sequence: TGTGCCAGCTCCCTCGGACAGGGAAACACCATATATTTT. Translation: CASSLGQGNTIYF.

This clone was counted only a few times. The chain uses TRBV5-4 and TRBJ1-6; D is possibly TRBD1 (6 bases). V dropped 3 bases and J dropped 7 bases, with 11 bases sitting between them. Germline lookup yields CDR1 SGHNT and CDR2 YYREEE (reference sequence). The CDR3 is 14 residues long. CDR3 loop: CASSSDSPNSPLHF. In DNA, the CDR3 is TGTGCCAGCAGCTCGGACAGCCCCAATTCACCCCTCCACTTT.

This chain links TRBV3-1 (or the pseudogene TRBV3-2) with TRBJ2-1, with TRBD2 identical over 12 bases. This CDR3 contains 14 residues. Germline CDR1 reads LGHDT; CDR2 reads YNNKEL (reference sequence). After removal of 0 bases from V and 13 bases from J, the junction contained 4 bases not matched to a gene. CDR3 amino acids: CASSQDLAGGPQFF. DNA for the CDR3: TGTGCCAGCAGCCAAGATCTAGCGGGGGGGCCTCAGTTCTTC.

This chain uses TRBV3-1 (or the pseudogene TRBV3-2) with TRBJ1-6; D is perhaps TRBD1 (6 bases). Germline V CDR1 and CDR2: LGHDT, YNNKEL (reference sequence). V lost 1 base to trimming and J lost 7 bases, with 11 bases between them. The CDR3 sequence is 15 residues long. The CDR3 region is CASSQVIQGNSPLHF. In DNA, the CDR3 is TGTGCCAGCAGCCAAGTGATACAGGGAAATTCACCCCTCCACTTT.

This clone was observed a handful of times. This rearrangement joins TRBV10-3 to TRBJ1-2; 7 bases fit TRBD1. V was clipped by 6 bases and J by 5 bases; unmatched bases: 12. CDR1 ENHRY and CDR2 SYGVKD come from the germline V gene. This CDR3 is built from 15 residues. This chain's CDR3 is CAIRSLDRIAYGYTF. Here the CDR3 DNA reads TGTGCCATCAGATCCTTGGACAGGATCGCGTATGGCTACACCTTC.

The V gene is TRBV3-1 (or the pseudogene TRBV3-2), the J gene TRBJ1-1, with D possibly being TRBD1 (6 bases). This CDR3 is 13 amino acids long. V lost 4 bases to trimming and J lost 3 bases, with 9 bases between them. Per germline, CDR1 LGHDT and CDR2 YNNKEL (reference sequence). CDR3: CASSPGTYTEAFF. The DNA of the CDR3 is TGTGCCAGCAGCCCGGGGACATACACTGAAGCTTTCTTT.

The chain carries TRBV24-1 and TRBJ2-3; the D gene is possibly TRBD2 (6 bases). The CDR3 runs 15 residues. CDR1 and CDR2 (germline): KGHDR, SFDVKD. The V and J ends lost 9 bases and 2 bases respectively, with 17 bases between them. The CDR3 DNA follows: TGTGCCACCTCAAAAAGGCGGGGAAACACAGATACGCAGTATTTT. Its translation is CATSKRRGNTDTQYF.

This sequence joins TRBV6-1 and TRBJ2-3; D might be TRBD2 (6 bases). V lost 0 bases and J lost 6, with 10 bases in between. This CDR3 spans 14 amino acids. Germline V gene data show CDR1 as MNHNS and CDR2 as SASEGT. The CDR3 loop reads CASSEARDVDTQYF. The CDR3 DNA reads as TGTGCCAGCAGTGAAGCGCGGGACGTCGATACGCAGTATTTT.

The rearrangement joins TRBV12-5 to TRBJ1-3; 7 nucleotides agree with TRBD1. Germline V CDR1 and CDR2: LGHNT, FRNRAP. The CDR3 sequence is 14 residues long. V was pared by 6 bases and J by 0 bases, with 2 bases of the junction left unmatched. The CDR3 coding sequence is TGTGCTAGTGGCAACAGGGGCTCTGGAAACACCATATATTTT. Translated: CASGNRGSGNTIYF.

CDR3 DNA sequence: TGTGCCACCAGCCCGACAGGGGGCACAGATACGCAGTATTTT. It yields the protein CATSPTGGTDTQYF. The genes are TRBV15 and TRBJ2-3, with 8 bases lining up with TRBD1. Germline-derived CDR1 and CDR2 are LNHNV and YYDKDF (reference sequence). CDR3 length: 14 amino acids. The J segment lost 1 base and the V segment lost 5 bases, leaving 2 bases of the junction unmatched. The complete variable domain, with remaining parts taken from reference TRBV15 and TRBJ2-3, reads DAMVIQNPRYQVTQFGKPVTLSCSQTLNHNVMYWYQQKSSQAPKLLFHYYDKDFNNEADTPDNFQSRRPNTSFCFLDIRSPGLGDTAMYLCATSPTGGTDTQYFGPGTRLTVL.

The V and J genes are TRBV6-1 and TRBJ1-5; D not certain. CDR3 length: 16 residues. Germline V CDR1 and CDR2: MNHNS, SASEGT. Between the trimmed V and J ends, which lost 2 bases and 2 bases, there was a span of 13 bases. CDR3 coding DNA: TGTGCCAGCAGTGAACCTGTCAAGGCGGGCAATCAGCCCCAGCATTTT. This encodes CASSEPVKAGNQPQHF.

This chain links TRBV5-4 with TRBJ2-7, with D possibly being TRBD2 (5 bases). Germline CDR1 reads SGHNT; CDR2 reads YYREEE (reference sequence). There are 13 residues in the CDR3. Trimming stripped 3 bases from V and 2 bases from J, with 9 bases between. The CDR3 spells CASSSGIAYEQYF. The CDR3 DNA is TGTGCCAGCAGCTCCGGGATTGCCTACGAGCAGTACTTC.

The chain recombines TRBV7-3 with TRBJ1-6, with a tentative D call TRBD1 (6 bases). The CDR3 covers 15 residues. Germline CDR1 and CDR2: SGHTA and FQGTGA. Trimming removed 2 bases from V and 6 bases from J, with 11 bases in between. The CDR3 sequence: CASSLGGRGNSPLHF. DNA of the CDR3: TGTGCCAGCAGCTTAGGAGGCAGGGGTAATTCACCCCTCCACTTT.

This clone was counted between two and nine times. The chain links TRBV2 to TRBJ1-5; 9 positions match TRBD1. The CDR3 spans 16 residues. Germline V gene data show CDR1 as SNHLY and CDR2 as FYNNEI. Trimming removed 5 bases from V and 0 bases from J; junction bases left unmatched: 5. The CDR3 spells CASSTKTGGSNQPQHF. In DNA, the CDR3 is TGTGCCAGCAGTACAAAGACAGGGGGTAGCAATCAGCCCCAGCATTTT.

V gene TRBV5-6 combines with J gene TRBJ1-3; D uncertain. The V end was cut by 4 bases, the J end by 0 bases, with 8 bases between. CDR1 and CDR2 (germline): SGHDT, YYEEEE. The CDR3 extends over 14 amino acids. DNA of the CDR3: TGTGCCAGCAGCACAACACCCTCTGGAAACACCATATATTTT. Its translation is CASSTTPSGNTIYF.

Written as DNA, the CDR3 is TGTGCCAGCAGCCAGGGACAGGGCAAATTTAGGGAGCTGTTTTTT. It specifies CASSQGQGKFRELFF. The chain couples TRBV3-1 (or the pseudogene TRBV3-2) to TRBJ2-2; 9 nucleotides match TRBD1. This CDR3 has 15 residues. Trimming cost V 3 bases and J 9 bases; bases outside gene matches: 8. CDR1 and CDR2 from the germline V gene are LGHDT and YNNKEL (reference sequence).

The chain couples TRBV11-2 to TRBJ2-7; TRBD1 matches at 10 bases. Germline V gene data show CDR1 as SGHAT and CDR2 as FQNNGV. The CDR3 runs 15 residues. J lost 2 bases, V lost 5 bases, and 6 bases had no gene match. The CDR3: CASSHSDRGAYEQYF. The DNA of the CDR3 is TGTGCCAGCAGCCATTCGGACAGGGGGGCCTACGAGCAGTACTTC.

The rearrangement uses TRBV27 and TRBJ1-5; tentatively, D is TRBD1 (6 bases). The V end lost 5 bases, the J end lost 5 bases, and 19 bases lay between the germline ends. Germline lookup yields CDR1 MNHEY and CDR2 SMNVEV (reference sequence). The CDR3 has 16 amino acids. CDR3 nucleotide sequence: TGTGCCAGCAGTCTCAAACCCCCAGCAGGGGATCAGCCCCAGCATTTT. This sequence encodes CASSLKPPAGDQPQHF.

The chain is built from TRBV7-3 and TRBJ2-5; 13 bases line up with TRBD2. Per the germline V gene, CDR1 is SGHTA and CDR2 is FQGTGA. The V and J ends lost 5 bases and 2 bases, in that order; junction bases with no gene match: 5. The CDR3 is 16 residues long. The CDR3 sequence: CASSQGGLAGQETQYF. Written as DNA, the CDR3 is TGTGCCAGCAGCCAAGGGGGACTAGCGGGACAAGAGACCCAGTACTTC.

This rearrangement joins TRBV28 to TRBJ2-7; D not resolved. Germline assignment: CDR1 MDHEN and CDR2 SYDVKM. The germline V and J ends were trimmed by 3 bases and 1 base, with 13 bases remaining between them. This CDR3 region has 15 residues. The DNA for the CDR3 is TGTGCCAGCAGTTTTATCCCACCGGTTTCCTACGAGCAGTACTTC. The encoded protein is CASSFIPPVSYEQYF.

This chain connects TRBV10-3 to TRBJ2-5; 16 bases are a match to TRBD2. The CDR3 runs 15 residues. V was pared by 6 bases and J by 5 bases, with 3 bases of the junction left unmatched. Germline assignment: CDR1 ENHRY and CDR2 SYGVKD. In DNA form, the CDR3 reads TGTGCCATCAGGAAGGGACTAGCGGGGGGGGAGACCCAGTACTTC. Translating it yields CAIRKGLAGGETQYF.